This is a list of T cell receptor beta chains from one sample in a study of blood T cell repertoires in COVID-19. Measured with immunoSEQ multiplex PCR; TCRdb has only the in-frame clones, and not every one. The repertoire holds about 25,000 clones, with roughly nine tenths as singletons. The specimen sequenced was peripheral blood. These receptors were obtained from a man between 65 and 79 years old with COVID-19, enrolled during active disease. Each CDR3 is given with its conserved first and last residue. A D gene is named only where the DNA matches it firmly. Only some rows state a clone size, as once, few, many or a class for expanded clones.

clone_size j_call d_call v_call cdr3_nt cdr3_aa
. TRBJ2-1 . TRBV12-3/TRBV12-4 TGTGCCAGCAGTTTCGGACAGTCCAATGAGCAGTTCTTC CASSFGQSNEQFF
once TRBJ1-2 TRBD1 TRBV7-8 TGTGCCAGCAGCTTAGAGAGGTTAGGACAGGGCCTTTATGGCTACACCTTC CASSLERLGQGLYGYTF
. TRBJ1-1 TRBD1 TRBV5-6 TGTGCCAGCCGATTGGGCGGGACAGAACTTGAAGCTTTCTTT CASRLGGTELEAFF
. TRBJ2-7 . TRBV6-5 TGTGCCACCGCCCCGAGGCCTCTCTACGAGCAGTACTTC CATAPRPLYEQYF
hyperexpanded TRBJ1-2 TRBD1 TRBV7-9 TGTGCCAGCAGCTTAGGACAGGGGGACTATGGCTACACCTTC CASSLGQGDYGYTF
. TRBJ1-2 TRBD1 TRBV9 TGTGCCAGCAGCTCTACCATTGGACAGGGGGCGGTAGGCTACACCTTC CASSSTIGQGAVGYTF
. TRBJ1-1 . TRBV5-1 TGCGCCAGCAGCTTGACAGGGCAAGGATCGGCCTCTCCAGCTTTCTTT CASSLTGQGSASPAFF
. TRBJ1-6 TRBD1 TRBV27 TGTGCCAGCAGTACTCCAGGGGGCAGGTCACCCCTCCACTTT CASSTPGGRSPLHF
. TRBJ2-7 . TRBV18 TGTGCCAGCTCACGGGGACACCCGGGGTACGAGCAGTACTTC CASSRGHPGYEQYF
once TRBJ1-3 . TRBV14 TGTGCCAGCAGCCAATGGGGGGCTGGAAACACCATATATTTT CASSQWGAGNTIYF
once TRBJ2-7 TRBD1 TRBV6-6 TGTGCCAGCAGGGTGGGACAGCGGAGCTCCTACGAGCAGTACTTC CASRVGQRSSYEQYF
. TRBJ1-2 . TRBV3-1/TRBV3-2 TGTGCCAGCAAGGAGACAGGCTTAGAAGGCTACACCTTC CASKETGLEGYTF
. TRBJ1-3 . TRBV2 TGTGCCAGGACAGCTTCCTCTGGAAACACCATATATTTT CARTASSGNTIYF
. TRBJ2-5 . TRBV4-1 TGCGCCAGCAGCCAAGAAGCGGGCGGCGAGACCCAGTACTTC CASSQEAGGETQYF
. TRBJ1-2 TRBD1 TRBV18 TGTGCCAGCTCAGAGGACAGGGGGAGGTATGGCTACACCTTC CASSEDRGRYGYTF
. TRBJ1-2 . TRBV7-9 TGTGCCAGCAGCTTATCGGAAGAGGATGGCTACACCTTC CASSLSEEDGYTF
. TRBJ2-1 . TRBV5-4 TGTGCCAGCAGCTTGGCTGGGTCTGCGAGGGCCTCCTACAATGAGCAGTTCTTC CASSLAGSARASYNEQFF
. TRBJ1-4 . TRBV9 TGTGCCAGCAGCCCCCGGGGGGATTTTGAAAAACTGTTTTTT CASSPRGDFEKLFF
. TRBJ2-3 TRBD1 TRBV30 TGTGCCTGGAGGGAGACAGGGGGAGATACGCAGTATTTT CAWRETGGDTQYF
. TRBJ2-1 TRBD2 TRBV5-1 TGCGCCAGCAGCTTGGATAGCGGGATATACAATGAGCAGTTCTTC CASSLDSGIYNEQFF
once TRBJ1-2 . TRBV11-3 TGTGCCAGCAGCCCAGGGCCGGACCCCCTTATCTCCTTC CASSPGPDPLISF
. TRBJ2-3 . TRBV5-5 TGTGCCAGCAGCTTGGGTGTCTGGGCTACTAGCACAGATACGCAGTATTTT CASSLGVWATSTDTQYF
. TRBJ2-5 TRBD1 TRBV18 TGTGCCAGCTCGGTGGGACAGCAAGAGACCCAGTACTTC CASSVGQQETQYF
. TRBJ2-1 . TRBV4-1 TGCGCCAGCAGCCAAGTAGGGGCCAATGAGCAGTTCTTC CASSQVGANEQFF
. TRBJ2-2 TRBD1 TRBV7-9 TGTGCCAGCAGCCCACAGGGGACGAACACCGGGGAGCTGTTTTTT CASSPQGTNTGELFF
. TRBJ1-1 . TRBV5-1 TGCGCCAGCAGCTTGGTAGCAGGGGCGAGTACTGAAGCTTTCTTT CASSLVAGASTEAFF
. TRBJ1-5 TRBD1 TRBV18 TGTGCCAGCTCGGGACAGGGCGATCAGCCCCAGCATTTT CASSGQGDQPQHF
. TRBJ2-1 . TRBV20-1 TGCAGTGCCCAATACAATGAGCAGTTCTTC CSAQYNEQFF
. TRBJ2-4 . TRBV4-1 TGCGCCAGCAGCCCGCTGGGGCAGGGGGCCAAAAACATTCAGTACTTC CASSPLGQGAKNIQYF
once TRBJ2-1 TRBD2 TRBV4-1 TGCGCCAGCAGCCTTCGGGAGGGGAAGTACAATGAGCAGTTCTTC CASSLREGKYNEQFF
. TRBJ2-7 . TRBV18 TGTGCCAGCTCACCACCGGGACTTGCCTACGAGCAGTACTTC CASSPPGLAYEQYF
. TRBJ1-1 . TRBV7-2 TGTGCCAGCAGCTTAAATAGGGGGAGCACTGAAGCTTTCTTT CASSLNRGSTEAFF
. TRBJ2-2 TRBD2 TRBV11-2 TGTGCCAGCAGCCGGACTAGCGGGCCCCTAAACACCGGGGAGCTGTTTTTT CASSRTSGPLNTGELFF
. TRBJ2-3 TRBD2 TRBV5-1 TGCGCCAGCAGCCGGATGGGACTAGCGGGGAGTTACACAGATACGCAGTATTTT CASSRMGLAGSYTDTQYF
. TRBJ2-3 . TRBV10-1 TGCGCCAGCAGGGACATTTACACAGATACGCAGTATTTT CASRDIYTDTQYF
. TRBJ1-3 . TRBV23-1 TGCGCCAGCAGTCAAGTCCAAGGGGTTGGAAACACCATATATTTT CASSQVQGVGNTIYF
. TRBJ2-1 . TRBV14 TGTGCCAGCAGCCAAGGAAGGGGGAGAGTAGTGTTCTTC CASSQGRGRVVFF
. TRBJ1-6 . TRBV11-2 TGTGCCAGCAGCTTAGAACAGGGTACCTATAATTCACCCCTCCACTTT CASSLEQGTYNSPLHF
. TRBJ2-1 . TRBV4-1 TGCGCCAGCAGCCTTTCGAACACCGCCGCCTACAATGAGCAGTTCTTC CASSLSNTAAYNEQFF
once TRBJ2-7 . TRBV7-9 TGTGCCAGCAGTTTAACTCAGGGCAGGGACGAGCAGTACTTC CASSLTQGRDEQYF
. TRBJ2-2 . TRBV27 TGTGCCAGCAGACTTATCCCGAGAGCGCCGAGAGGGGGGAACACCGGGGAGCTGTTTTTT CASRLIPRAPRGGNTGELFF
. TRBJ1-2 . TRBV5-1 TGCGCCAGCAGCCAGGGCCAGAATGGCTACACCTTC CASSQGQNGYTF
. TRBJ2-2 . TRBV30 TGTGCCTGGAGTTCAACATTTGATGGGCCGCTGAACACCGGGGAGCTGTTTTTT CAWSSTFDGPLNTGELFF
. TRBJ1-4 . TRBV27 TGTGCCAGCAGTTTATCCGACAATCCTAATGAAAAACTGTTTTTT CASSLSDNPNEKLFF
. TRBJ1-2 TRBD1 TRBV7-9 TGTGCCAGCAGCTTAGCGGACAGGGCGAACTATGGCTACACCTTC CASSLADRANYGYTF
few TRBJ1-2 . TRBV19 TGTGCCAGTAGATTCCCGCGGGGGAAAGATGGCTACACCTTC CASRFPRGKDGYTF
. TRBJ2-3 TRBD2 TRBV29-1 TGCAGCGTTGAGGGACTAGCTTATACGCAGTATTTT CSVEGLAYTQYF
. TRBJ1-5 TRBD1 TRBV5-1 TGCGCCAGCAGCTTAGACGGGACAGGTCTCCAGCCCCAGCATTTT CASSLDGTGLQPQHF
. TRBJ2-1 TRBD2 TRBV6-5 TGTGCCAGCAGTTCACCGGGACTAGGATACAATGAGCAGTTCTTC CASSSPGLGYNEQFF
. TRBJ2-5 TRBD2 TRBV3-1/TRBV3-2 TGTGCCAGCAGCCAACCCTTAGCGGGGGGGGAAGAGACCCAGTACTTC CASSQPLAGGEETQYF
. TRBJ2-1 . TRBV14 TGTGCCAGCAGCCAAGATGATGGGATGTTAGGGACTTTCGACAATGAGCAGTTCTTC CASSQDDGMLGTFDNEQFF
. TRBJ2-1 TRBD2 TRBV2 TGTGCCTCCTCGGGGGGTGAATTAGATGAGCAGTTCTTC CASSGGELDEQFF
. TRBJ2-1 TRBD2 TRBV5-6 TGTGCCAGCAGCTTGGCAAGCGGGAACTCCTACAATGAGCAGTTCTTC CASSLASGNSYNEQFF
few TRBJ1-1 . TRBV19 TGTGCCAGTAGTTTCTCGGGGGGGTCGAACACTGAAGCTTTCTTT CASSFSGGSNTEAFF
. TRBJ2-5 . TRBV18 TGTGCCAGCTCCACCTATGGCCAAGAGACCCAGTACTTC CASSTYGQETQYF
. TRBJ2-7 TRBD1 TRBV18 TGTGCCAGCTCACCAACAGGGGGCTACGAGCAGTACTTC CASSPTGGYEQYF
. TRBJ2-3 . TRBV6-5 TGTGCCAGCTTGGACACAAGCACAGATACGCAGTATTTT CASLDTSTDTQYF
. TRBJ2-7 . TRBV6-2/TRBV6-3 TGTGCCAGCAGTTACGGCCGTAATGTCGAGCAGTACTTC CASSYGRNVEQYF
. TRBJ2-5 TRBD1 TRBV4-1 TGCGCCAGCAGCGCTCGACAGGGTAGGGAGACCCAGTACTTC CASSARQGRETQYF
. TRBJ1-5 TRBD1 TRBV19 TGTGCCAGTAGATGGGACAGAAAGAGCAATCAGCCCCAGCATTTT CASRWDRKSNQPQHF